Listed below are T cell receptor beta chains from one sample, sequenced in a study of response to subunit inactivated influenza vaccine. TCRdb analysed the RT-PCR reads with MiXCR anew, one entry per CDR3 protein. The data show approximately 530,000 distinct CDR3 sequences, with 7.6% seen just once and 10% to 15% held by the top ten. The sequencing used PBMCs from blood, collected around 2 years after vaccination. These receptor sequences come from a man in his fifties or sixties who received an inactivated influenza vaccine. CDR3s include the opening cysteine and the closing phenylalanine or tryptophan. A D gene is named only where the DNA matches it firmly. Where a row states a size, it is once, few, many or the class of an expanded clone; other rows omit it.

>TRBD2|TRBJ2-3|many|TRBV27
CASSLYESSGGADTQYF
TGTGCCAGCAGTTTATACGAGTCTAGCGGGGGTGCAGATACGCAGTATTTT
>NA|TRBJ2-3|many|TRBV20-1
CSARESSYDFDTQYF
TGCAGTGCTAGAGAAAGCTCCTACGACTTCGATACGCAGTATTTT
>NA|TRBJ2-3|many|TRBV12-3/TRBV12-4
CASSSAGSTDTQYF
TGTGCCAGCAGTTCGGCGGGAAGCACAGATACGCAGTATTTT
>NA|TRBJ2-1|few|TRBV12-3/TRBV12-4
CASGGASYNEQFF
TGTGCCAGCGGGGGAGCTTCCTACAATGAGCAGTTCTTC
>TRBD2|TRBJ2-1|NA|TRBV7-9
CASSFLRASGRLEQFF
TGTGCCAGCAGCTTCCTCCGGGCTAGCGGGAGGCTCGAGCAGTTCTTC
>TRBD1|TRBJ2-3|NA|TRBV11-2
CASSPHRGQGVLQSPADTQYF
TGTGCCAGCAGCCCCCACCGAGGACAGGGAGTGTTGCAAAGTCCCGCAGATACGCAGTATTTT
>TRBD2|TRBJ2-3|NA|TRBV7-2
CASSLAGGSSLDTQYF
TGTGCCAGCAGCCTCGCTGGCGGGAGCTCCTTAGATACGCAGTATTTT
>NA|TRBJ2-5|few|TRBV20-1
CSARRGARQETQYF
TGCAGTGCTAGACGAGGAGCCCGCCAAGAGACCCAGTACTTC
>TRBD2|TRBJ2-1|NA|TRBV12-3/TRBV12-4
CASSGGALKFF
TGTGCCAGTAGCGGGGGGGCCCTTAAGTTCTTC
>TRBD1|TRBJ1-2|NA|TRBV11-1
CASSLRGTGSDGYTF
TGTGCCAGCAGCTTACGCGGGACAGGGTCCGACGGCTACACCTTC
>NA|TRBJ2-2|few|TRBV18
CASSPGLLHPGELFF
TGTGCCAGCTCACCCGGATTACTACATCCAGGGGAGCTGTTTTTT
>NA|TRBJ2-3|many|TRBV7-2
CASSLAIRGPTGDTQYF
TGTGCCAGCAGCTTAGCGATCCGGGGGCCGACGGGAGATACGCAGTATTTT
>NA|TRBJ1-5|few|TRBV2
CASSGGGIQPQHF
TGTGCCAGCAGCGGGGGAGGGATTCAGCCCCAGCATTTT
>NA|TRBJ2-1|NA|TRBV9
CASGRNNEQFF
TGTGCCAGCGGACGGAACAATGAGCAGTTCTTC
>NA|TRBJ2-1|few|TRBV11-3
CASSFDREEMGEQFF
TGTGCCAGCAGCTTTGACAGGGAGGAGATGGGCGAGCAGTTCTTC
>TRBD1|TRBJ1-2|few|TRBV7-2
CASSSSSGTGSGYTF
TGTGCCAGCAGCTCAAGCTCCGGGACAGGCTCTGGCTACACCTTC
>TRBD2|TRBJ2-5|NA|TRBV7-2
CASSSELWGGRETQYF
TGTGCCAGCAGCTCAGAACTATGGGGCGGGAGGGAGACCCAGTACTTC
>NA|TRBJ1-6|few|TRBV11-2
CASSARGGNSPLHF
TGTGCCAGCAGCGCTCGGGGGGGTAATTCACCCCTCCACTTT
>TRBD1|TRBJ1-2|NA|TRBV4-3
CASRRRTGDDYGYTF
TGCGCCAGCAGGCGAAGGACAGGGGATGACTATGGCTACACCTTC
>NA|TRBJ1-4|NA|TRBV7-2
CASSLTGITNEKLFF
TGTGCCAGCAGTCTCACAGGGATCACTAATGAAAAACTGTTTTTT
>NA|TRBJ2-3|NA|TRBV29-1
CSVTPGGTSTDTQYF
TGCAGCGTTACCCCGGGGGGCACTAGCACAGATACGCAGTATTTT
>NA|TRBJ2-7|NA|TRBV29-1
CSVGRTHVLTEQYF
TGCAGCGTTGGGAGGACACACGTCCTGACCGAGCAGTACTTC
>NA|TRBJ2-1|NA|TRBV24-1
CDTSDLKDINEQFF
TGTGACACCAGTGATTTGAAGGACATAAATGAGCAGTTCTTC
>TRBD1|TRBJ2-2|few|TRBV24-1
CATSDPGQGGTGELFF
TGTGCCACCAGTGATCCGGGACAGGGTGGGACCGGGGAGCTGTTTTTT
>NA|TRBJ2-1|many|TRBV6-1
CASRPEGLGYNEQFF
TGTGCCAGCAGGCCTGAGGGGCTGGGGTACAATGAGCAGTTCTTC
>TRBD2|TRBJ2-1|NA|TRBV7-7
CASTLSSGGPHEQFF
TGTGCTAGCACTCTATCTAGCGGGGGGCCCCATGAGCAGTTCTTC
>NA|TRBJ1-5|many|TRBV28
CASSLYQPQHF
TGTGCCAGCAGTTTATATCAGCCCCAGCATTTT
>TRBD1|TRBJ2-7|few|TRBV5-1
CASSEGGSYEQYF
TGCGCCAGCAGCGAAGGGGGCAGCTACGAGCAGTACTTC
>NA|TRBJ1-4|many|TRBV12-3/TRBV12-4
CASSRSGAGYEKLFF
TGTGCCAGCAGCAGATCCGGGGCAGGATATGAAAAACTGTTTTTT
>NA|TRBJ2-2|NA|TRBV7-9
CASSLATAGEAGELFF
TGTGCCAGCAGCTTAGCTACGGCAGGTGAAGCCGGGGAGCTGTTTTTT
>NA|TRBJ1-3|many|TRBV7-9
CASSLGQSNSGNTIYF
TGTGCCAGCAGCCTAGGACAGTCAAACTCTGGAAACACCATATATTTT
>NA|TRBJ2-5|NA|TRBV4-2
CASSQDRGGQRETQYF
TGTGCCAGCAGCCAAGATAGGGGGGGCCAAAGAGAGACCCAGTACTTC
>TRBD1|TRBJ2-1|NA|TRBV12-3/TRBV12-4
CASRRGQGHYNEQFF
TGTGCCAGCAGACGAGGACAGGGCCATTACAATGAGCAGTTCTTC
>TRBD2|TRBJ2-3|NA|TRBV5-1
CASSFGAGGTSNTQYF
TGCGCCAGCAGCTTCGGAGCGGGGGGGACATCGAATACGCAGTATTTT
>NA|TRBJ1-1|NA|TRBV18
CASSPRGRDGGTEAFF
TGTGCCAGCTCACCAAGGGGCAGGGATGGCGGCACTGAAGCTTTCTTT
>NA|TRBJ2-7|many|TRBV5-1
CASSPSASYEQYF
TGCGCCAGCAGCCCCTCGGCATCTTACGAGCAGTACTTC
>NA|TRBJ2-5|few|TRBV18
CASSPRGRETQYF
TGTGCCAGCTCACCACGGGGACGCGAGACCCAGTACTTC
>TRBD2|TRBJ2-7|many|TRBV6-1
CASSGLAGYEQYF
TGTGCCAGCAGCGGACTAGCGGGCTACGAGCAGTACTTC
>NA|TRBJ2-1|NA|TRBV3-1
CASSEGAGDNEQFF
TGTGCCAGCAGCGAAGGGGCAGGGGACAATGAGCAGTTCTTC
>TRBD2|TRBJ2-1|few|TRBV6-2/TRBV6-3
CASSYLGTSVYNEQFF
TGTGCCAGCAGTTACTTAGGGACTAGCGTTTACAATGAGCAGTTCTTC
>TRBD1|TRBJ2-7|NA|TRBV4-3
CASSQEPGTGGYEQYF
TGCGCCAGCAGCCAAGAACCCGGGACAGGGGGTTACGAGCAGTACTTC
>NA|TRBJ2-7|few|TRBV28
CATKRGSTGSSYEQYF
TGTGCCACCAAGAGGGGGTCCACAGGGAGCTCCTACGAGCAGTACTTC
>NA|TRBJ1-1|NA|TRBV20-1
CSAPRRGTEAFF
TGCAGTGCCCCGAGGAGGGGGACTGAAGCTTTCTTT
>TRBD2|TRBJ2-7|many|TRBV3-1
CASSQRLAGGEQYF
TGTGCCAGCAGCCAACGCTTAGCGGGAGGCGAGCAGTACTTC
>TRBD2|TRBJ2-2|NA|TRBV9
CASSATSDKPTVNTGELFF
TGTGCCAGCAGCGCTACTAGCGATAAACCTACGGTGAACACCGGGGAGCTGTTTTTT
>NA|TRBJ1-5|NA|TRBV6-2/TRBV6-3
CASSYLPGPQGSQPQHF
TGTGCCAGCAGTTACCTCCCCGGGCCCCAGGGGAGTCAGCCCCAGCATTTT
>NA|TRBJ2-5|few|TRBV5-1
CASSRGRGKETQYF
TGCGCCAGCAGCCGGGGCAGGGGAAAAGAGACCCAGTACTTC